This T cell receptor (beta chain) was retrieved from a study of regulatory T cells in long-lasting Graves disease (dated by TCRdb to the early 2020s). For context, the study as a whole: To count as having persistent Graves' disease, a patient had to have received antithyroid drug treatment for over 5 years with TSH receptor autoantibodies remaining persistently positive. This study used TCR sequencing and RNA sequencing of peripheral blood to compare persistent Graves' disease patients against newly diagnosed Graves' disease patients. On average, persistent Graves' disease patients in the clinical cohort had been on antithyroid drugs for about 10.3 years. A total of roughly 33 samples underwent TCR sequencing: about 13 from persistent and 20 from newly diagnosed Graves' disease patients. The study was registered as a clinical trial and conducted in China.

The paper's findings and limits, for the study overall: More public clonotypes were shared among persistent patients (under 3,000) than among newly diagnosed patients (966). As a limitation, the authors acknowledged that the small sample size may reduce accuracy. Only the TCR beta chain was sequenced and analyzed. Persistent disease showed preferential use of TRBV28, TRBJ1-2 and TRBJ2-5, whereas newly diagnosed disease favored TRBV20-1 and TRBJ2-1. Persistent Graves' disease patients showed lower TCR Shannon entropy and fewer highly expanded clones than newly diagnosed patients, suggesting clonal expansion. The study examined only peripheral blood because the primary lesion, thyroid tissue, could not be accessed.

Reading the label with the study, this specimen's time point is: persistent/refractory GD, antithyroid drugs over 5 years with positive TRAb. For both TCR sequencing and RNA sequencing, RNA was extracted from PBMCs using TRIzol. Graves' disease was diagnosed according to American Thyroid Association guidelines. Recruitment of patients was carried out at an endocrinology department in Xi'an, China. Each patient gave around 9.2 milliliters of peripheral blood, collected in an EDTA anticoagulant tube. Ficoll Paque Plus density gradient separation was used to isolate PBMCs, and no additional T cell sorting was done. An Agilent 2100 Bioanalyzer and agarose gel were used to assess RNA quality, and a NanoDrop 2000 was used to measure RNA concentration. Libraries came from multiplex PCR. The sequencer was an Illumina HiSeq 4000. To build TCR beta libraries, CDR3 regions were amplified by Arm-PCR using iRepertoire HTBI primers. Before sequencing, the PCR products underwent gel purification. In the source study's methods: Gene usage analysis of CDR3 amino acid clonotypes relied on the roughly 60 TRBV and 14 TRBJ segments identified across samples. COPE and FqMerger were used to merge the filtered high-quality paired reads into contigs. BLAST was used to align contigs to IMGT TRBV, TRBD and TRBJ reference genes, and CDR3 was defined according to IMGT. Any clonotype with a frequency above 0.1% was classified as a highly expanded clone. Shannon entropy served as the measure of repertoire diversity, while the Gini coefficient captured V-J evenness. Clonotypes shared by more than one individual were considered public. TCRdb trimmed the raw reads at Q25, called clones with MiXCR and kept productive beta chains. CDR3 protein sequences are deduplicated, and each keeps its most common genes and DNA. These V and J calls are TCRdb output, not the study's own analysis. For this sample there are about 460,000 distinct CDR3 sequences; 20% to 25% appear just once. Of the sample, roughly 13% is held by the ten largest clones.

V lost 3 bases and J lost 2 bases; the stretch between them is 11 bases long. Reading the germline V gene gives CDR1 MDHEN and CDR2 SYDVKM. The CDR3 holds 15 amino acids from the cysteine to the phenylalanine. Only the CDR3 region is kept as DNA, spanning 45 bases read in frame from base 1. This clonotype was recorded at least ten times. Its antigen is unknown. Base qualities are not provided; no much larger clone lies one nucleotide away. The TCR originated in a female donor with Graves disease. The rearranged chain carries TRBV28 and TRBJ1-5, with TRBD1 perhaps the D gene, on 5 matching bases. The sample in question was peripheral blood mononuclear cells (PBMCs), obtained when the disease was refractory, from a patient treated with antithyroid drugs. The DNA reads as follows: TGTGCCAGCAGTTTCAGCGGGGGGGGCAATCAGCCCCAGCATTTT. This is translated as CASSFSGGGNQPQHF.